This T cell receptor beta chain originates from a study of blood T cell repertoires in COVID-19. The wider study: From the United States, Italy and Spain came samples of acute and convalescent COVID-19.

Germline values: CDR1 SGHDN, CDR2 FVKESK. With 1 base removed from V and 7 bases from J, the gap between germline ends came to 14 bases. This CDR3 contains 15 residues. This clone appeared a single time. Study processing details: By means of reference gene primer amplification, nucleated cell counts were estimated. The table came from immunoSEQ multiplex PCR; TCRdb's copy has only in-frame clones and leaves some out. The DNA was the basis for D and trimming; V, J and clone size are from that table. Among 210,000 or so clones listed, nearly 90% were seen once. This TCR was sampled from a middle-aged woman who had recovered from COVID-19. The rearrangement links TRBV14 to TRBJ2-1, with TRBD2 as a possible D gene (5 bases). Sequencing used peripheral blood. The CDR3 is CASSQVSGFENEQFF. The CDR3 DNA follows: TGTGCCAGCAGCCAAGTGAGCGGCTTCGAAAATGAGCAGTTCTTC.